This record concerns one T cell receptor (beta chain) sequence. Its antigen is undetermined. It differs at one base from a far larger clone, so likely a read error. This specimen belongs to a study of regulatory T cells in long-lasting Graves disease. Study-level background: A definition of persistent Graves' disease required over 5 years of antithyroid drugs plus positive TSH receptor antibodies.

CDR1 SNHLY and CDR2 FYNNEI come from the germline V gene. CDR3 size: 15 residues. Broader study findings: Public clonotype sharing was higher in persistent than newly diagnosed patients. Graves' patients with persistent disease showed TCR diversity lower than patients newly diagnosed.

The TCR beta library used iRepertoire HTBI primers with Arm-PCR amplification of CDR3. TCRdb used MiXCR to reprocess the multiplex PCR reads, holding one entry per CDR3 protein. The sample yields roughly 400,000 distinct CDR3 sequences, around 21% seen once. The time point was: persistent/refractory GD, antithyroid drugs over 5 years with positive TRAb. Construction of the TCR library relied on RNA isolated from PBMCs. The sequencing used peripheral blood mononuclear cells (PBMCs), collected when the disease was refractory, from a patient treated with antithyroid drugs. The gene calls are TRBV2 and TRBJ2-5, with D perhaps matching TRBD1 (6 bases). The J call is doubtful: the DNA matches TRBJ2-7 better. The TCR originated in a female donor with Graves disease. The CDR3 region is CVSSQGRGGIGEQYF. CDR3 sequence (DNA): TGTGTCAGCAGTCAAGGCAGGGGCGGAATCGGCGAGCAGTACTTC.